The 4 T cell receptor beta chains below come from one sample, sequenced in a study of PD-1 blockade in classical Hodgkin lymphoma. Time point given: cycle 4 day 1 (C4D1), after six to seven weeks of nivolumab. With no exception, relapse followed autologous stem cell transplantation in all patients, and brentuximab vedotin exposure varied. Sequencing used immunoSEQ multiplex PCR; TCRdb keeps in-frame clones, though not all of them. The top ten clones hold roughly 3% of a sample with about 41,000 clones, around 74% of them seen once. Sequenced material: peripheral blood mononuclear cells (PBMCs), taken before the fourth cycle of nivolumab. Receptors were obtained from a human donor with classical Hodgkin lymphoma.

The chain uses TRBV2 and TRBJ1-5, with a possible D match to TRBD1 (5 bases). Trimming cost V 3 bases and J 0 bases, with 9 bases left between them. Germline loops: CDR1 SNHLY, CDR2 FYNNEI. The CDR3 contains 15 residues. This CDR3 reads CASSEGVYSNQPQHF. CDR3 bases: TGTGCCAGCAGTGAGGGGGTTTATAGCAATCAGCCCCAGCATTTT.

This clone has more than one count but fewer than ten. The chain employs TRBV19 and TRBJ2-7; 10 nucleotides match TRBD1. This CDR3 has 16 residues. V was pared by 1 base and J by 5 bases, with 8 bases of the junction left unmatched. CDR1 and CDR2 from the germline V gene are LNHDA and SQIVND (reference sequence). The CDR3 sequence: CASSIGLTGGYDEQYF. Written as DNA, the CDR3 is TGTGCCAGTAGTATAGGATTGACAGGGGGCTATGACGAGCAGTACTTC.

V is TRBV7-2 and J is TRBJ2-1; 9 bases line up with TRBD2. V lost 6 bases, J lost 5 bases, and 2 bases stayed unmatched. Germline lookup yields CDR1 SGHTA and CDR2 FQGNSA. This CDR3 comprises 13 residues. The CDR3 region has the DNA TGTGCCAGCAGGACTAGCGGTAACAATGAGCAGTTCTTC. This gives the protein CASRTSGNNEQFF.

V gene TRBV5-1 combines with J gene TRBJ2-1, with 11 bases aligning to TRBD2. This CDR3 is built from 14 residues. The germline V gene has CDR1 SGHRS and CDR2 YFSETQ. Trimming at V came to 0 bases and at J to 9 bases, leaving 2 bases not matched to a gene. The CDR3 region is CASSLVLAGGEQFF. The CDR3 region has the DNA TGCGCCAGCAGCTTGGTTCTAGCGGGGGGTGAGCAGTTCTTC.